The 21 T cell receptor beta chains given below trace back to one sample, sequenced in a study of persistence of HIV-infected CD4 T cells. Sequencing used immunoSEQ version 4 in survey mode. Libraries were prepared by immunoSEQ multiplex PCR; TCRdb keeps only in-frame clonotypes and omits some of them. The sample holds tens of thousands of clones, about 80% seen once. Their recognized antigens are unknown. Cells were stimulated with CMV-infected fibroblast lysates at about 9.4 ug/mL. Sorted nonresponding memory CD4+ T cells were CD40L-negative, CD69-negative, CD45RO-high. Specimen: CD4+ T cells sorted from PBMCs after approximately 19-hour stimulation, collected from a patient who received antiretroviral therapy. The receptors were sampled from an adult woman with HIV who was CMV-seropositive.

In this sample, this clone turned up once. The chain recombines TRBV28 with TRBJ2-1; D is unclear. The CDR3 covers 16 residues. Trimming pared 1 base from V and 8 bases from J, leaving 18 bases between. Germline V gene lookup returns CDR1 MDHEN and CDR2 SYDVKM. The CDR3 reads CASSLSPTEATDEQFF. In DNA form, the CDR3 reads TGTGCCAGCAGTTTATCCCCCACGGAAGCGACCGATGAGCAGTTCTTC.

The DNA of the CDR3 is TGCAGCGTAGAAACAGGGGCCGGAACTGAAGCTTTCTTT. Its translation: CSVETGAGTEAFF. The chain employs TRBV29-1 and TRBJ1-1; 7 bases fit TRBD1. Germline V CDR1 and CDR2: SQVTM, ANQGSEA. This CDR3 is built from 13 residues. V shed 6 bases and J 5 bases; nucleotides not matched to a gene: 9.

This rearrangement joins TRBV5-4 to TRBJ2-3, with no clear D. The ends were cut back, 1 base at V and 5 bases at J, with 5 bases in the middle. The CDR3 covers 12 residues. From germline, CDR1 is SGHNT and CDR2 YYREEE (reference sequence). This CDR3 reads CASSLFLDTQYF. CDR3 sequence (DNA): TGTGCCAGCAGCTTGTTTCTAGATACGCAGTATTTT.

This rearrangement joins TRBV11-1 to TRBJ2-7; 10 bases are a match to TRBD2. The ends lost 7 bases at V and 3 bases at J; junction bases unmatched: 6. The CDR3 loop spans 14 amino acids. From germline, CDR1 is SGHAT and CDR2 FQDESV (reference sequence). CDR3 in DNA: TGTGCCAGCAATAGGCTAGCGGGGGACTACGAGCAGTACTTC. It codes for CASNRLAGDYEQYF.

DNA for the CDR3: TGTGCCAGCTCACCACAGGGGAGCAATCAGCCCCAGCATTTT. Protein sequence: CASSPQGSNQPQHF. The V call is TRBV18, the J call TRBJ1-5; D might be TRBD1 (5 bases). The length of the CDR3 is 14 residues. V shed 1 base and J shed 1 base, with 5 bases lying between them. The germline V gene encodes CDR1 KGHSH and CDR2 LQKENI.

The chain uses TRBV5-4 and TRBJ2-3, with TRBD1 matching over 8 bases. The germline V gene encodes CDR1 SGHNT and CDR2 YYREEE (reference sequence). V shed 6 bases, J shed 8 bases, and the junction held 14 bases outside the gene matches. This CDR3 region has 15 residues. The CDR3 loop is CASTETGGSQSTQYF. As DNA, the CDR3 is TGTGCCAGCACCGAAACAGGGGGAAGTCAGTCTACGCAGTATTTT.

The chain uses TRBV6-5 and TRBJ1-5; 7 bases line up with TRBD1. Germline CDR1 MNHEY, CDR2 SVGAGI. CDR3 length: 15 residues. V lost 6 bases, J lost 2 bases, and 7 bases stayed unmatched. The CDR3 protein is CASRTGVGGNQPQHF. The CDR3 region has the DNA TGTGCCAGCAGAACAGGGGTAGGTGGCAATCAGCCCCAGCATTTT.

CDR3 amino acids: CASSRGAKAGELFF. The CDR3 coding sequence is TGTGCCAGCAGCCGGGGGGCTAAGGCCGGGGAGCTGTTTTTT. This chain links TRBV7-8 with TRBJ2-2, with a tentative D call TRBD2 (7 bases). CDR1 and CDR2 (germline): SGHVS, FQNEAQ. With 5 bases removed from V and 6 bases from J, the gap between germline ends came to 13 bases. The CDR3 loop spans 14 amino acids.

There are a few counts of this clone. The rearrangement links TRBV7-3 to TRBJ2-2, with 14 bases aligning to TRBD2. Germline CDR1 and CDR2: SGHTA and FQGTGA. Trimming at V came to 5 bases and at J to 4 bases, leaving 12 bases not matched to a gene. The CDR3 is 19 amino acids. CDR3 protein: CASSPRRLAGGPTTGELFF. The DNA for the CDR3 is TGTGCCAGCAGCCCCCGTCGACTAGCGGGGGGGCCTACCACCGGGGAGCTGTTTTTT.

The V call is TRBV7-9, the J call TRBJ1-2; unclear D gene. Looked up from germline, CDR1 is SEHNR and CDR2 is FQNEAQ (reference sequence). Trimming shortened V by 3 bases and J by 8 bases, and 10 bases separated the two germline ends. The CDR3 sequence is 12 residues long. CDR3 amino acids: CASSLSTVGYTF. The CDR3 DNA reads TGTGCCAGCAGCTTGTCCACAGTCGGCTACACCTTC.

The CDR3 DNA reads as TGTGCCAGCAGCCCCGGAGGGGGGGGCGGCAAAATGAACACTGAAGCTTTCTTT. Protein sequence: CASSPGGGGGKMNTEAFF. The chain uses TRBV7-3 and TRBJ1-1; a weak D match, TRBD1 (6 bases). The CDR3 has 18 residues. CDR1 and CDR2 (germline): SGHTA, FQGTGA. With 5 bases removed from V and 0 bases from J, the gap between germline ends came to 22 bases.

V usage is TRBV11-3 and J usage is TRBJ1-2; maybe TRBD1 (5 bases). Per germline, CDR1 SGHNT and CDR2 YENEEA. The CDR3 totals 16 residues. Trimming left V 0 bases short and J 8 bases short, with 19 bases between. The chain's CDR3 is CASSLDDGGEGYGYTF. The CDR3 region has the DNA TGTGCCAGCAGCTTAGATGATGGGGGGGAAGGCTACGGCTACACCTTC.

This sequence joins TRBV5-1 and TRBJ2-5, with D perhaps TRBD2 (5 bases). Trimming removed 6 bases from V and 0 bases from J, with 12 bases in between. This CDR3 region has 14 residues. The germline V gene has CDR1 SGHRS and CDR2 YFSETQ. The CDR3 nucleotides read TGCGCCAGCAACCGTCGAGCGGACCAAGAGACCCAGTACTTC. This encodes CASNRRADQETQYF.

V usage is TRBV9 and J usage is TRBJ2-7, with 7 bases aligning to TRBD1. The CDR3 sequence is 14 residues long. The V and J ends lost 4 bases and 3 bases, in that order; junction bases with no gene match: 7. Germline CDR1 is SGDLS and CDR2 is YYNGEE. The CDR3 DNA reads as TGTGCCAGCAGCCTTGGACAGGTCGGCTACGAGCAGTACTTC. This codes for CASSLGQVGYEQYF.

This chain connects TRBV7-8 to TRBJ1-1, with TRBD1 identical over 11 bases. The V segment lost 5 bases and the J segment 5 bases; nucleotides outside the gene matches: 10. The CDR3 is made up of 16 amino acids. In germline, CDR1 is SGHVS, CDR2 FQNEAQ. The CDR3 sequence: CASSRVYGQGATEAFF. In DNA, the CDR3 is TGTGCCAGCAGCCGAGTCTATGGACAGGGGGCAACTGAAGCTTTCTTT.

This clone has more than one count but fewer than ten. This rearrangement joins TRBV6-4 to TRBJ1-5; D ambiguous. Germline V lookup: CDR1 MRHNA, CDR2 SNTAGT. Trimming took 7 bases from V and 1 from J, leaving 14 bases between them. The CDR3 spans 15 residues. The CDR3 spells CASTIRSSSNQPQHF. DNA for the CDR3: TGTGCCAGCACTATAAGGAGTTCCAGCAATCAGCCCCAGCATTTT.

This chain uses TRBV5-5 with TRBJ2-3; D is perhaps TRBD2 (7 bases). CDR3 length: 17 residues. Germline loops: CDR1 SGHKS, CDR2 YYEKEE (reference sequence). V was pared by 0 bases and J by 6 bases, with 20 bases between. Here the CDR3 reads CASSLGLGGGPTDTQYF. The DNA for the CDR3 is TGTGCCAGCAGCTTGGGCCTTGGGGGGGGCCCCACGGATACGCAGTATTTT. The complete variable domain, with remaining parts taken from reference TRBV5-5 and TRBJ2-3, reads DAGVTQSPTHLIKTRGQQVTLRCSPISGHKSVSWYQQVLGQGPQFIFQYYEKEERGRGNFPDRFSARQFPNYSSELNVNALLLGDSALYLCASSLGLGGGPTDTQYFGPGTRLTVL.

The genes are TRBV28 and TRBJ1-5, with D unresolved. The germline V gene encodes CDR1 MDHEN and CDR2 SYDVKM. V was trimmed by 5 bases and J by 6 bases, leaving 20 bases between them. The CDR3 totals 16 residues. Here the CDR3 DNA reads TGTGCCAGCAGTGACCAAAAAGCGGTCAAATTTCAGCCCCAGCATTTT. This gives the protein CASSDQKAVKFQPQHF.

The rearrangement joins TRBV5-1 to TRBJ1-4; maybe TRBD1 (5 bases). The germline CDR1 and CDR2 sequences are SGHRS and YFSETQ. The germline V and J ends were trimmed by 1 base and 7 bases, with 11 bases remaining between them. The CDR3 is 14 amino acids. The CDR3 is CASSLMGDTEKLFF. CDR3 DNA: TGCGCCAGCAGCTTGATGGGGGATACTGAAAAACTGTTTTTT. The full variable domain, in which reference TRBV5-1 and TRBJ1-4 provide the parts outside the CDR3, is KAGVTQTPRYLIKTRGQQVTLSCSPISGHRSVSWYQQTPGQGLQFLFEYFSETQRNKGNFPGRFSGRQFSNSRSEMNVSTLELGDSALYLCASSLMGDTEKLFFGSGTQLSVL.

The V call is TRBV29-1, the J call TRBJ1-2; maybe TRBD1 (6 bases). This CDR3 spans 14 amino acids. Germline V lookup: CDR1 SQVTM, CDR2 ANQGSEA. V was pared by 4 bases and J by 4 bases, with 16 bases between. CDR3 bases: TGCAGCGTTGGAATACAGGGCTTCGGCTATGGCTACACCTTC. Its protein product is CSVGIQGFGYGYTF.

The gene calls are TRBV7-9 and TRBJ1-3; 10 bases are a match to TRBD1. The CDR3 runs 16 residues. Per the germline V gene, CDR1 is SEHNR and CDR2 is FQNEAQ (reference sequence). The junction had 4 bases not matched to a gene; V was cut back by 5 bases and J by 0 bases. The CDR3 loop reads CASSAGQGRSGNTIYF. Written as DNA, the CDR3 is TGTGCCAGCAGCGCGGGACAGGGGCGCTCTGGAAACACCATATATTTT. Combining the CDR3 with reference TRBV7-9 and TRBJ1-3 gives the whole variable domain DTGVSQNPRHKITKRGQNVTFRCDPISEHNRLYWYRQTLGQGPEFLTYFQNEAQLEKSRLLSDRFSAERPKGSFSTLEIQRTEQGDSAMYLCASSAGQGRSGNTIYFGEGSWLTVV.